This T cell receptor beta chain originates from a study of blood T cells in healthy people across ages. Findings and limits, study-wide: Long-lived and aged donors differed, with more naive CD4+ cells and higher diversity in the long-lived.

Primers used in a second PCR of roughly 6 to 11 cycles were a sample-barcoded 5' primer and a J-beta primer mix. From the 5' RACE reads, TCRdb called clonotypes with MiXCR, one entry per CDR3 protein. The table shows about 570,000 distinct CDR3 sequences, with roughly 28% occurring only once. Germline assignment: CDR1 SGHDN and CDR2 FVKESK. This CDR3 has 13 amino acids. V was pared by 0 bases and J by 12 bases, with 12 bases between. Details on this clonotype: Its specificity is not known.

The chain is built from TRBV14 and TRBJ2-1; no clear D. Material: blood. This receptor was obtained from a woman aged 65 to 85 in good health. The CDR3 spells CASSQELWLSQFF. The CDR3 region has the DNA TGTGCCAGCAGCCAAGAACTTTGGTTGTCGCAGTTCTTC.